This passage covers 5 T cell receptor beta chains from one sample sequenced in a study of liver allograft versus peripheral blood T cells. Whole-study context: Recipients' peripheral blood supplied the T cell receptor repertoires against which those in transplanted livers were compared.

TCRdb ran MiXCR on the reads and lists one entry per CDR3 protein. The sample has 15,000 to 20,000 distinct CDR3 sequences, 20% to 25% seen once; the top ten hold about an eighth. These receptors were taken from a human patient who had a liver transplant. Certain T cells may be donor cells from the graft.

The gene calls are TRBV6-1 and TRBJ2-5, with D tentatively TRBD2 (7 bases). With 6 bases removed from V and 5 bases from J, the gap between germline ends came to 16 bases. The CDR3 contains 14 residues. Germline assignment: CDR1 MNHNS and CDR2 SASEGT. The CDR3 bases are TGTGCCAGCAGGATGGGGGGGGCGGGGGAGACCCAGTACTTC. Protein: CASRMGGAGETQYF.

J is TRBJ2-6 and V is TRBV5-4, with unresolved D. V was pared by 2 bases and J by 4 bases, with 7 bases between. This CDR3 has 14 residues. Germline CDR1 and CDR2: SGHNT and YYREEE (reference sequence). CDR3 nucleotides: TGTGCCAGCAGCTTAAATCCCGGGGCCAACGTCCTGACTTTC. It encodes CASSLNPGANVLTF.

The CDR3 protein is CASSVNPPNERFTEAFF. DNA for the CDR3: TGTGCCAGCAGCGTCAACCCCCCGAATGAGCGGTTCACTGAAGCTTTCTTT. J is TRBJ1-1 and V is TRBV9, with D unresolved. The germline V gene has CDR1 SGDLS and CDR2 YYNGEE. The CDR3 is made up of 17 amino acids. V was clipped by 2 bases and J by 4 bases, with 21 bases between them.

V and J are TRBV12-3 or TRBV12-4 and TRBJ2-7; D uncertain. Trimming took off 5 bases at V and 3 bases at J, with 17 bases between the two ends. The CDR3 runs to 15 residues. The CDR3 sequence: CASSTTSLWLYEQYF. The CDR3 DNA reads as TGTGCCAGCAGTACGACGTCGCTTTGGCTCTACGAGCAGTACTTC.

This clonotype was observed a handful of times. For the CDR3, the DNA is TGTGCCAGCAGTTCACCGGGACAGGGGATTGGCTACACCTTC. Translation: CASSSPGQGIGYTF. The chain joins TRBV28 to TRBJ1-2, with 10 positions matching TRBD1. The CDR3 extends over 14 amino acids. The junction had 6 bases not matched to a gene; V was cut back by 4 bases and J by 7 bases. Looked up from germline, CDR1 is MDHEN and CDR2 is SYDVKM.